Each of the 10 T cell receptor beta chains below was sequenced from the same sample in a study. TCRdb re-called the RT-PCR reads with MiXCR, one entry per CDR3 protein. The table includes about 700,000 distinct CDR3 sequences, approximately 15% detected once. The sample comprised memory CD4+ T cells from blood. The receptors derive from a female donor in good health, serving as a healthy control.

This clonotype appeared many times. J is TRBJ1-1 and V is TRBV12-3 or TRBV12-4; D may be TRBD1 (5 bases). This CDR3 is 14 amino acids long. Trimming stripped 6 bases from V and 4 bases from J, with 15 bases between. The CDR3 loop reads CASRASVGGTEAFF. CDR3 DNA sequence: TGTGCCAGCAGGGCCAGCGTCGGGGGCACTGAAGCTTTCTTT.

This clonotype was seen more than once but under ten times. The chain carries TRBV3-1 and TRBJ2-5, with D tentatively TRBD1 or TRBD2 (6 bases each). V was clipped by 4 bases and J by 1 base, with 10 bases between them. The CDR3 extends over 14 amino acids. Germline CDR1 and CDR2: LGHDT and YNNKEL (reference sequence). This CDR3 reads CASSLRGRQETQYF. The CDR3 nucleotides read TGTGCCAGCAGCCTACGGGGGCGCCAAGAGACCCAGTACTTC.

This clonotype was seen a few times. The V gene is TRBV24-1, the J gene TRBJ2-3; D is unresolved. The germline V gene encodes CDR1 KGHDR and CDR2 SFDVKD. There are 14 residues in the CDR3. The ends were cut back, 2 bases at V and 3 bases at J, with 8 bases in the middle. The CDR3 DNA sequence: TGTGCCACCAGTGATTCGGCGGAAACAGATACGCAGTATTTT. It yields the protein CATSDSAETDTQYF.

The V gene is TRBV9, the J gene TRBJ1-5; no definite D call. V was pared by 3 bases and J by 5 bases, with 3 bases between. Germline CDR1 and CDR2: SGDLS and YYNGEE. The CDR3 extends over 11 amino acids. The CDR3 DNA is TGTGCCAGCAGCGGGGATCAGCCCCAGCATTTT. Its translation: CASSGDQPQHF.

The chain joins TRBV20-1 to TRBJ2-1; the D call may be TRBD1 or TRBD2 (6 bases each). The CDR3 consists of 16 residues. Germline assignment: CDR1 DFQATT and CDR2 SNEGSKA (reference sequence). Trimming stripped 1 base from V and 7 bases from J, with 20 bases between. The CDR3 DNA reads as TGCAGTGCTAGAGCACCAGGAGGGGGGCCGAAGAATGAGCAGTTCTTC. Translation gives CSARAPGGGPKNEQFF.

With respect to this clonotype: One junction end does not reproduce the germline sequence, and a read error may be involved. CDR3 loop: CASSYTGGSYDYTF. The CDR3 region has the DNA TGTGCCAGCAGCTACACAGGGGGATCCTATGACTACACCTTC. The chain couples TRBV7-2 to TRBJ1-2, with 8 bases that match TRBD1. The CDR3 loop spans 14 amino acids. Germline assignment: CDR1 SGHTA and CDR2 FQGNSA.

This clonotype was seen many times. The J gene is TRBJ2-3, the V gene TRBV5-1; TRBD2 agrees at 9 bases. Germline V gene sequence: CDR1 SGHRS, CDR2 YFSETQ. The CDR3 spans 16 residues. After removal of 4 bases from V and 6 bases from J, the junction contained 12 bases not matched to a gene. DNA of the CDR3: TGCGCCAGCAGCATAGGACGCGGGGGGGGCGGCGATACGCAGTATTTT. Protein: CASSIGRGGGGDTQYF.

This clonotype was counted ten times or more. The chain is built from TRBV4-2 and TRBJ1-2, with 10 bases matching TRBD1. Germline loops: CDR1 LGHNA, CDR2 YNFKEQ. J lost 4 bases, V lost 1 base, and 3 bases had no gene match. The length of the CDR3 is 15 residues. The DNA of the CDR3 is TGTGCCAGCAGCCAAGGACAGGGGGCGATCTATGGCTACACCTTC. It yields the protein CASSQGQGAIYGYTF.

The chain couples TRBV27 to TRBJ1-1; D remains unclear. Looked up from germline, CDR1 is MNHEY and CDR2 is SMNVEV (reference sequence). This CDR3 is built from 10 residues. The V end lost 6 bases, the J end lost 6 bases, and 5 bases lay between the germline ends. CDR3 nucleotide sequence: TGTGCCAGCAGAAGAGCTGAAGCTTTCTTT. Protein product: CASRRAEAFF.

This clonotype was recorded at least ten times. CDR3: CASSSLRTGGTEAFF. In DNA, the CDR3 is TGTGCCAGCAGCTCATTACGGACAGGGGGTACTGAAGCTTTCTTT. This chain uses TRBV5-6 with TRBJ1-1; 10 bases agree with TRBD1. Germline loops: CDR1 SGHDT, CDR2 YYEEEE. V lost 3 bases and J lost 5; bases outside the gene matches: 7. This CDR3 spans 15 amino acids.